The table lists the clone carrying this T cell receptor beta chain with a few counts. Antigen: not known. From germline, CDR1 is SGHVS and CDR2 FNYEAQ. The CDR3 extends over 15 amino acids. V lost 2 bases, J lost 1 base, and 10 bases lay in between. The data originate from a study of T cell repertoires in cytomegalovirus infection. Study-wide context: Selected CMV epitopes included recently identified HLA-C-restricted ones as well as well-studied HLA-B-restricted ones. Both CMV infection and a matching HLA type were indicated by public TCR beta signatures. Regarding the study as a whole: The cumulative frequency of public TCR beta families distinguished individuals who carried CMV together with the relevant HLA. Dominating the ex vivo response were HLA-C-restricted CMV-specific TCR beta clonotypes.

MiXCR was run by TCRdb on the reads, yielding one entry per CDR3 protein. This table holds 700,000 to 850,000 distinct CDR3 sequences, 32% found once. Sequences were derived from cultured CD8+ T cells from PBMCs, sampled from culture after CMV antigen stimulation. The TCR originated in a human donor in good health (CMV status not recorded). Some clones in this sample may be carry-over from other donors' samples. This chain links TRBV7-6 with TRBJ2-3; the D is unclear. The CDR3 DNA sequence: TGTGCCAGCAGCTTAATGCGGACCCGCACAGATACGCAGTATTTT. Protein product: CASSLMRTRTDTQYF.